This T cell receptor (beta chain) comes out of a study of control samples from healthy donors and cancer patients. This CDR3 has 14 residues. CDR1 is SGHKS and CDR2 is YYEKEE in the germline V gene (reference sequence). The V end was cut by 4 bases, the J end by 4 bases, with 14 bases between. TCRdb keeps only in-frame clones here, not all; method: immunoSEQ multiplex PCR. This table holds some 220,000 clones, roughly 94% found once. The sample taken for sequencing was blood. The rearrangement uses TRBV5-5 and TRBJ1-2, with D unclear. The origin of this receptor is a man aged 50 or older in good health. This CDR3 reads CASSRDRAAYGYTF. The CDR3 DNA reads as TGTGCCAGCAGCAGGGATAGGGCAGCCTATGGCTACACCTTC.